This paragraph reports one T cell receptor (beta chain). Its antigen is currently unknown. The CDR3 loop spans 14 amino acids. Germline V gives CDR1 DFQATT, CDR2 SNEGSKA (reference sequence). J gave up 9 bases and V 5 bases, and 10 bases lay outside the gene matches. This sample was taken from a study of blood T cells in healthy people across ages. Study-wide points: Naive CD4+ cell counts and diversity both ran higher in long-lived than in aged donors.

Isolation yielded PBMCs, at least 7 million per sample, in every case. A sample-barcoded 5' primer and a J-beta primer mix were used in a second PCR of roughly 6 to 12 cycles. MiXCR was run by TCRdb on the 5' RACE reads, yielding one entry per CDR3 protein. Among hundreds of thousands of distinct CDR3 sequences listed, about a third were seen once. This clonotype originated in a woman aged 80 or older in good health. Sequenced input: blood. V is TRBV20-1 and J is TRBJ2-1; 10 bases map to TRBD1. CDR3 residues: CSAGTGTGVGEQFF. In DNA, the CDR3 is TGCAGTGCTGGAACCGGGACAGGGGTAGGTGAGCAGTTCTTC.